Shown below are 13 T cell receptor beta chains from a single sample sequenced in a study of T cell responses to AZD1222 COVID-19 vaccine. The repertoire was sequenced with immunoSEQ multiplex PCR; TCRdb's copy has only in-frame clones and lacks some. Among 70,000 or so clones listed, roughly 84% were seen once. The sample here was peripheral blood, taken on day 0 of AZD1222 vaccination. The origin of the receptors is an adult in good health.

J is TRBJ1-1 and V is TRBV5-1; the D is unclear. The germline CDR1 and CDR2 sequences are SGHRS and YFSETQ. The CDR3 sequence is 15 residues long. Deletions cut 0 bases from V and 0 bases from J, with 9 bases between. The CDR3 sequence: CASSLVGQLNTEAFF. The CDR3 DNA is TGCGCCAGCAGCTTGGTAGGGCAGCTGAACACTGAAGCTTTCTTT.

The chain combines TRBV5-6 with TRBJ1-6; D might be TRBD1 (6 bases). Trimming shortened V by 3 bases and J by 14 bases, and 15 bases separated the two germline ends. Germline CDR1 reads SGHDT; CDR2 reads YYEEEE. The CDR3 sequence is 13 residues long. CDR3: CASSSRRGVALHF. For the CDR3, the DNA is TGTGCCAGCAGCTCTCGGAGGGGGGTGGCCCTCCACTTT.

The chain is built from TRBV2 and TRBJ1-1; D remains ambiguous. The germline CDR1 and CDR2 sequences are SNHLY and FYNNEI. This CDR3 is 14 amino acids long. The ends were cut back, 3 bases at V and 4 bases at J, with 12 bases in the middle. This CDR3 is CASSDRSRATEAFF. Written as DNA, the CDR3 is TGTGCCAGCAGTGATCGTTCGAGGGCCACTGAAGCTTTCTTT. The full variable domain, in which reference TRBV2 and TRBJ1-1 provide the parts outside the CDR3, is EPEVTQTPSHQVTQMGQEVILRCVPISNHLYFYWYRQILGQKVEFLVSFYNNEISEKSEIFDDQFSVERPDGSNFTLKIRSTKLEDSAMYFCASSDRSRATEAFFGQGTRLTVV.

The V and J genes are TRBV3-1 (or the pseudogene TRBV3-2) and TRBJ2-1; tentative D call: TRBD1 (6 bases). This CDR3 region has 15 residues. The V end lost 3 bases, the J end lost 2 bases, and 11 bases lay between the germline ends. Per the germline V gene, CDR1 is LGHDT and CDR2 is YNNKEL (reference sequence). The chain's CDR3 is CASSHRDIPYNEQFF. The CDR3 nucleotides read TGTGCCAGCAGCCACCGGGACATACCCTACAATGAGCAGTTCTTC.

The chain carries TRBV12-5 and TRBJ1-1, with 8 bases matching TRBD1. The junction had 6 bases not matched to a gene; V was cut back by 7 bases and J by 8 bases. Germline loops: CDR1 LGHNT, CDR2 FRNRAP. The CDR3 covers 12 residues. CDR3 in amino acids: CASVLQGEEAFF. As DNA, the CDR3 is TGTGCTAGTGTTCTACAGGGGGAAGAAGCTTTCTTT.

The chain combines TRBV7-9 with TRBJ2-5; either TRBD1 or TRBD2 may supply D (5 bases each). V shed 5 bases and J shed 5 bases, with 24 bases lying between them. Germline CDR1 SEHNR, CDR2 FQNEAQ (reference sequence). The CDR3 extends over 17 amino acids. CDR3 in DNA: TGTGCCAGCAGCCCACTTCTGGGCCAAGGGACGGCGGAGACCCAGTACTTC. Protein: CASSPLLGQGTAETQYF.

This clone has just one count. The J gene is TRBJ2-1, the V gene TRBV9; a possible D gene is TRBD1 (5 bases). In germline, CDR1 is SGDLS, CDR2 YYNGEE. V dropped 4 bases and J dropped 9 bases, with 11 bases sitting between them. This CDR3 is built from 12 residues. This chain's CDR3 is CASSPREGEQFF. CDR3 nucleotide sequence: TGTGCCAGCAGCCCCAGGGAAGGTGAGCAGTTCTTC.

This rearrangement joins TRBV2 to TRBJ2-1; 11 bases match TRBD2. The germline V gene encodes CDR1 SNHLY and CDR2 FYNNEI. J lost 10 bases, V lost 1 base, and 9 bases had no gene match. CDR3 length equals 16 residues. The DNA for the CDR3 is TGTGCCAGCAGTGAAGTAGCACTAGCGGGGGCCCAAGAGCAGTTCTTC. Translated: CASSEVALAGAQEQFF.

This chain connects TRBV19 to TRBJ2-1; D gene uncertain. Trimming took 4 bases from V and 0 from J, leaving 4 bases between them. The CDR3 totals 13 residues. Germline CDR1 LNHDA, CDR2 SQIVND (reference sequence). DNA of the CDR3: TGTGCCAGTAGTAGGAGCTCCTACAATGAGCAGTTCTTC. Translation: CASSRSSYNEQFF.

This chain joins TRBV6-1 and TRBJ1-5; TRBD1 matches 9 bases. CDR1 and CDR2 from the germline V gene are MNHNS and SASEGT. This CDR3 is built from 18 residues. V trimming: 3 bases; J trimming: 2 bases; junction bases outside the gene matches: 11. This CDR3 is CASSDRDRVSFRNQPQHF. The CDR3 nucleotides read TGTGCCAGCAGTGACCGGGACAGGGTATCTTTTCGCAATCAGCCCCAGCATTTT.

The rearrangement links TRBV5-1 to TRBJ1-2, with TRBD1 identical over 7 bases. The germline V gene has CDR1 SGHRS and CDR2 YFSETQ. After removal of 0 bases from V and 8 bases from J, the junction contained 10 bases not matched to a gene. This CDR3 region has 15 residues. The CDR3 is CASSLAQGPTGGYTF. The DNA of the CDR3 is TGCGCCAGCAGCTTGGCACAGGGGCCCACGGGAGGCTACACCTTC.

V usage is TRBV11-2 and J usage is TRBJ1-5; D gene unclear. CDR3 length: 15 amino acids. The germline V gene has CDR1 SGHAT and CDR2 FQNNGV. The V gene lost 2 bases and the J gene lost 0 bases, with 8 bases spanning the gap. CDR3 DNA: TGTGCCAGCAGCTTATCTCCCGCTAGCAATCAGCCCCAGCATTTT. As protein: CASSLSPASNQPQHF. The entire variable domain, with the rest obtained from reference TRBV11-2 and TRBJ1-5, is as follows: EAGVAQSPRYKIIEKRQSVAFWCNPISGHATLYWYQQILGQGPKLLIQFQNNGVVDDSQLPKDRFSAERLKGVDSTLKIQPAKLEDSAVYLCASSLSPASNQPQHFGDGTRLSIL.

This clone turned up a few times. J is TRBJ2-7 and V is TRBV5-6; D may be TRBD1 or TRBD2 (5 bases each). The CDR3 totals 13 residues. Germline CDR1 reads SGHDT; CDR2 reads YYEEEE. Trimming took off 2 bases at V and 12 bases at J, with 18 bases between the two ends. This CDR3 is CASSLGISGSGYF. CDR3 sequence (DNA): TGTGCCAGCAGCTTAGGAATCTCAGGGAGCGGGTACTTC.